Listed below are T cell receptor beta chains from one sample, sequenced in a study of T cells after yellow fever vaccination. TCRdb used MiXCR to reprocess the 5' RACE reads, holding one entry per CDR3 protein. The sample lists roughly 500,000 distinct CDR3 sequences, 15% to 20% seen once, with roughly 13% in the top ten. Sample: PBMCs, taken 15 days after the yellow fever booster vaccination. The receptors stem from a man aged 25 to 40 who received the YFV17D yellow fever vaccine. Both conserved end residues are part of each CDR3. The D gene is left open where the match is weak. The size of a clone is reported for some rows only, either as once, few or many, or as a class for expanded clones.

V: TRBV5-6; size: few; D: TRBD1; J: TRBJ2-1; DNA: TGTGCCAGCAGACGGACAGGGACCTACAATGAGCAGTTCTTC; CDR3: CASRRTGTYNEQFF
V: TRBV7-9; size: .; D: TRBD1; J: TRBJ2-7; DNA: TGTGCCAGCAGCTGGGACAGGCCTACCTACGAGCAGTACTTC; CDR3: CASSWDRPTYEQYF
V: TRBV7-3; size: .; D: .; J: TRBJ1-5; DNA: TGTGCCAGCAGCTTAACCCCAGATCAGCCCCAGCATTTT; CDR3: CASSLTPDQPQHF
V: TRBV5-1; size: few; D: TRBD1; J: TRBJ1-2; DNA: TGCGCCAGCAGCTTGCCGGACAGGACAAACTATGGCTACACCTTC; CDR3: CASSLPDRTNYGYTF
V: TRBV20-1; size: .; D: .; J: TRBJ2-3; DNA: TGCAGTGCCCCGGGAGAGTCCCCAGATACGCAGTATTTT; CDR3: CSAPGESPDTQYF
V: TRBV7-8; size: .; D: .; J: TRBJ2-7; DNA: TGTGCCAGCAGCTTATGGGACACCTACGAGCAGTACTTC; CDR3: CASSLWDTYEQYF
V: TRBV9; size: .; D: .; J: TRBJ2-1; DNA: TGTGCCAGCAGCGTAGGCGGAATTGGGGATGAGCAGTTCTTC; CDR3: CASSVGGIGDEQFF
V: TRBV10-1; size: .; D: .; J: TRBJ2-4; DNA: TGCGCCAGCAGTTCGGATCTAGCCAAAAACATTCAGTACTTC; CDR3: CASSSDLAKNIQYF
V: TRBV6-1; size: .; D: TRBD1; J: TRBJ2-7; DNA: TGTGCCAGCAGTCAATGGACAGGGGAAATTTACGAGCAGTACTTC; CDR3: CASSQWTGEIYEQYF
V: TRBV20-1; size: .; D: .; J: TRBJ2-1; DNA: TGCAGTGCTAGAGCGTACGCGGGTCCTGAGCAGTTCTTC; CDR3: CSARAYAGPEQFF
V: TRBV7-8; size: .; D: .; J: TRBJ2-3; DNA: TGTGCCAGCAGCTTAGTGGGCGTTCTTAGCACAGATACGCAGTATTTT; CDR3: CASSLVGVLSTDTQYF
V: TRBV5-5; size: .; D: TRBD1; J: TRBJ1-6; DNA: TGTGCCAGCGATGGGACAGGGGTTGAACCCCTCCACTTT; CDR3: CASDGTGVEPLHF
V: TRBV5-6; size: .; D: TRBD1; J: TRBJ2-7; DNA: TGTGCCAGCAGCTTTACAGGGGGAGAGCAGTACTTC; CDR3: CASSFTGGEQYF
V: TRBV24-1; size: few; D: TRBD2; J: TRBJ2-3; DNA: TGTGCCACCAGTGACGGAGGGACTAGCGGGAGAGGTAGGGATACGCAGTATTTT; CDR3: CATSDGGTSGRGRDTQYF
V: TRBV7-6; size: few; D: .; J: TRBJ2-1; DNA: TGTGCCAGCAGCCTCCAACCTCTGGTTGACTACAATGAGCAGTTCTTC; CDR3: CASSLQPLVDYNEQFF
V: TRBV5-1; size: few; D: .; J: TRBJ2-1; DNA: TGCGCCAGCAGCCATAGCAGGTACAATGAGCAGTTCTTC; CDR3: CASSHSRYNEQFF
V: TRBV29-1; size: few; D: .; J: TRBJ2-1; DNA: TGCAGCGTTGATGAACCCGACCGCTACAATGAGCAGTTCTTC; CDR3: CSVDEPDRYNEQFF
V: TRBV29-1; size: .; D: .; J: TRBJ2-1; DNA: TGCAGCGTTTGTGCCTATCTTTACAATGAGCAGTTCTTC; CDR3: CSVCAYLYNEQFF
V: TRBV10-1; size: few; D: TRBD1; J: TRBJ2-1; DNA: TGCGCCAGCAGTGAGTTCCAACAGGGGAATGATGAGCAGTTCTTC; CDR3: CASSEFQQGNDEQFF
V: TRBV4-3; size: many; D: .; J: TRBJ2-7; DNA: TGCGCCAGCAGCCAAGACTTTGGAGGGTCCGAGCAGTACTTC; CDR3: CASSQDFGGSEQYF
V: TRBV7-9; size: .; D: .; J: TRBJ2-1; DNA: TGTGCCAGCGACCTCTTTGGGAGTGGGAATGAGCAGTTCTTC; CDR3: CASDLFGSGNEQFF
V: TRBV5-1; size: .; D: .; J: TRBJ2-7; DNA: TGCGCCAGCAGCTTGGCTAACAGGTTCGAGCAGTACTTC; CDR3: CASSLANRFEQYF
V: TRBV7-9; size: .; D: TRBD2; J: TRBJ2-5; DNA: TGTGCCAGCAGCTTACTGCAGCGGGGGGGGACCCAGTACTTC; CDR3: CASSLLQRGGTQYF
V: TRBV7-2; size: .; D: TRBD2; J: TRBJ2-1; DNA: TGTGCCAGCAGCTTAGGGGCTAGCGGGAAGGCTGAGCAGTTCTTC; CDR3: CASSLGASGKAEQFF
V: TRBV12-3/TRBV12-4; size: few; D: .; J: TRBJ2-3; DNA: TGTGCCAGCAGTTTAAATGGGCTCCCAGATACGCAGTATTTT; CDR3: CASSLNGLPDTQYF
V: TRBV20-1; size: few; D: .; J: TRBJ2-2; DNA: TGCAGTGCTAGCAGGGCGAACACCGGGGAGCTGTTTTTT; CDR3: CSASRANTGELFF
V: TRBV7-8; size: .; D: TRBD2; J: TRBJ2-5; DNA: TGTGCCAGCAGCTCAAAGTTCGGGGGGGTGACCCAGTACTTC; CDR3: CASSSKFGGVTQYF
V: TRBV21-1; size: few; D: .; J: TRBJ2-1; DNA: TGTGCCAGCAGCAAAGAGAGGGCGGGTTTATGGGATGAGCAGTTCTTC; CDR3: CASSKERAGLWDEQFF
V: TRBV14; size: .; D: .; J: TRBJ1-1; DNA: TGTGCCAGCATGGGGGAAATCGGCACTGAAGCTTTCTTT; CDR3: CASMGEIGTEAFF